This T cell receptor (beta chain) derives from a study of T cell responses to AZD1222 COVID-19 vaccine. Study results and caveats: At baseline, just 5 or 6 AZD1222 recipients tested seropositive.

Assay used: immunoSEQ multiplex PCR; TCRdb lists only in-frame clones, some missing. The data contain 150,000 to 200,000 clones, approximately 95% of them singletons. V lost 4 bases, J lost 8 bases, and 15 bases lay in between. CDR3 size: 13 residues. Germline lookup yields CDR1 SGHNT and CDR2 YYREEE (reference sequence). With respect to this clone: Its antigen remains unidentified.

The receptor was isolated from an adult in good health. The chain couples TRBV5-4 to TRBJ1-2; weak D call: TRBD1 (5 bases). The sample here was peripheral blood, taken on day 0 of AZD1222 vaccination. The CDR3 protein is CASSRPGLRGYTF. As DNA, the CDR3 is TGTGCCAGCAGCCGACCGGGGCTACGGGGCTACACCTTC. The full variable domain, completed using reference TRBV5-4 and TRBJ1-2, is ETGVTQSPTHLIKTRGQQVTLRCSSQSGHNTVSWYQQALGQGPQFIFQYYREEENGRGNFPPRFSGLQFPNYSSELNVNALELDDSALYLCASSRPGLRGYTFGSGTRLTVV.